One and the same sample provided the 14 T cell receptor beta chains below, sequenced in a study of T cells in Graves' hyperthyroidism and ophthalmopathy. Amplified TCR beta CDR3 regions derived from RNA transcripts. The study used the HTBI primer set for a first-round RT-PCR of the TCR CDR3. TCRdb passed the multiplex PCR reads through MiXCR, listing each CDR3 protein once. Of about 420,000 distinct CDR3 sequences in the sample, approximately 14% were seen once. Input material: blood. Every receptor here comes from a young woman with Graves' hyperthyroidism.

This clonotype came up many times. The V call is TRBV6-2 or TRBV6-3, the J call TRBJ1-1; D is undetermined. Germline loops: CDR1 MNHEY, CDR2 SVGEGT. V was pared by 1 base and J by 1 base, with 13 bases between. The CDR3 consists of 16 residues. CDR3 sequence: CASSYFSAGKNTEAFF. CDR3 DNA: TGTGCCAGCAGTTACTTTTCGGCAGGAAAGAACACTGAAGCTTTCTTT.

The chain has TRBV6-2 or TRBV6-3 and TRBJ2-1; 8 nucleotides agree with TRBD2. The CDR3 loop spans 15 amino acids. The V gene's germline CDR1 is MNHEY and CDR2 SVGEGT. V was clipped by 5 bases and J by 4 bases; unmatched bases: 7. In DNA, the CDR3 is TGTGCCAGCAGTGGGCTAGCGGGTCTTTACAATGAGCAGTTCTTC. Its translation: CASSGLAGLYNEQFF.

The chain couples TRBV6-2 or TRBV6-3 to TRBJ2-7; no clear D gene. The CDR3 has 14 amino acids. The germline CDR1 and CDR2 sequences are MNHEY and SVGEGT. V gave up 0 bases and J gave up 2 bases, with 8 bases separating them. In DNA, the CDR3 is TGTGCCAGCAGTTACTCTCCCCCCACCTACGAGCAGTACTTC. Its protein product is CASSYSPPTYEQYF.

This clonotype has a count of ten or more. The rearrangement uses TRBV28 and TRBJ2-7, with 7 positions matching TRBD1. The CDR3 totals 13 residues. Germline V gene lookup returns CDR1 MDHEN and CDR2 SYDVKM. V lost 9 bases to trimming and J lost 5 bases; unmatched junction nucleotides: 10. CDR3 sequence reads: CASAQTGLDEQYF. CDR3 nucleotides: TGTGCCAGTGCTCAGACAGGGCTCGACGAGCAGTACTTC.

The chain recombines TRBV19 with TRBJ1-1; 9 positions agree with TRBD1. Per germline, CDR1 LNHDA and CDR2 SQIVND (reference sequence). The V segment lost 7 bases and the J segment 5 bases; nucleotides outside the gene matches: 14. The CDR3 runs 16 residues. This chain's CDR3 is CASTPRGTGWRTEAFF. For the CDR3, the DNA is TGTGCCAGTACCCCTAGGGGGACAGGGTGGAGGACTGAAGCTTTCTTT.

Many counts were recorded for this clonotype. The genes are TRBV11-2 and TRBJ2-2; D possibly uses TRBD1 or TRBD2 (5 bases each). This CDR3 comprises 12 residues. V gave up 4 bases and J gave up 9 bases, with 9 bases separating them. Per germline, CDR1 SGHAT and CDR2 FQNNGV. The CDR3 loop is CASSSGPRELFF. The DNA for the CDR3 is TGTGCCAGCAGCTCGGGGCCCCGGGAGCTGTTTTTT.

This clonotype showed up many times. This sequence joins TRBV11-2 and TRBJ2-7; 12 bases map to TRBD2. This CDR3 has 15 amino acids. The germline V gene has CDR1 SGHAT and CDR2 FQNNGV. The V segment lost 5 bases and the J segment 5 bases; nucleotides outside the gene matches: 7. The CDR3 DNA reads TGTGCCAGCAGCGCCTCTAGCGGGAGGGTTGACGAGCAGTACTTC. Its translation is CASSASSGRVDEQYF.

This chain links TRBV20-1 with TRBJ2-5, with TRBD1 identical over 7 bases. V gave up 8 bases and J gave up 1 base; unmatched junction bases: 10. CDR1 DFQATT and CDR2 SNEGSKA come from the germline V gene (reference sequence). The CDR3 runs 14 residues. The CDR3 DNA follows: TGCAGTTCACCCATACAGGGGTTCCAAGAGACCCAGTACTTC. Its translation is CSSPIQGFQETQYF.

The chain links TRBV19 to TRBJ2-2; D is possibly TRBD1 or TRBD2 (6 bases each). Germline V gene data show CDR1 as LNHDA and CDR2 as SQIVND (reference sequence). V shed 7 bases and J shed 3 bases, with 15 bases lying between them. The CDR3 runs to 15 residues. CDR3 coding DNA: TGTGCCAGTAATGGAGGGGGGCTTGACACCGGGGAGCTGTTTTTT. Its protein product is CASNGGGLDTGELFF. The whole variable domain, remainder taken from reference TRBV19 and TRBJ2-2, is DGGITQSPKYLFRKEGQNVTLSCEQNLNHDAMYWYRQDPGQGLRLIYYSQIVNDFQKGDIAEGYSVSREKKESFPLTVTSAQKNPTAFYLCASNGGGLDTGELFFGEGSRLTVL.

This clonotype was recorded a few times. The chain links TRBV7-2 to TRBJ2-3; 7 bases are a match to TRBD2. CDR3 length: 16 residues. Germline V gene sequence: CDR1 SGHTA, CDR2 FQGNSA. V shed 5 bases and J 2 bases; nucleotides not matched to a gene: 10. The CDR3 coding sequence is TGTGCCAGCAGCAAACCCTCTAGCGGAGACACAGATACGCAGTATTTT. It translates to CASSKPSSGDTDTQYF.

This clonotype was seen ten or more times. CDR3 in amino acids: CASSPGMRTQYF. The CDR3 DNA reads TGTGCCAGCAGTCCAGGGATGAGGACCCAGTACTTC. V is TRBV28 and J is TRBJ2-5; possible D gene TRBD1, 5 bases. The CDR3 loop spans 12 amino acids. The V and J ends lost 5 bases and 7 bases respectively, with 11 bases between them. Germline V CDR1 and CDR2: MDHEN, SYDVKM.

At least ten counts were recorded for this clonotype. The chain carries TRBV12-3 or TRBV12-4 and TRBJ2-1; 12 bases map to TRBD2. The CDR3 consists of 14 residues. The V gene end was trimmed by 9 bases and the J gene end by 3 bases; junction bases not matched to a gene: 3. CDR3 loop: CASRLAGDYNEQFF. CDR3 DNA: TGTGCCAGTAGACTAGCGGGAGACTACAATGAGCAGTTCTTC.

This clonotype was detected many times. The V gene is TRBV20-1, the J gene TRBJ1-2; 7 bases map to TRBD1. The trim removed 6 bases at V and 4 bases at J, leaving 8 bases unmatched. Germline V gene lookup returns CDR1 DFQATT and CDR2 SNEGSKA (reference sequence). The CDR3 sequence is 13 residues long. Here the CDR3 reads CSAPPTGIYGYTF. CDR3 bases: TGCAGTGCACCACCGACAGGGATCTATGGCTACACCTTC.

This clonotype occurred many times. The V and J genes are TRBV7-9 and TRBJ1-4, with 8 bases matching TRBD1. There are 15 residues in the CDR3. J was trimmed by 6 bases and V by 5 bases; bases with no gene match: 8. Germline CDR1 is SEHNR and CDR2 is FQNEAQ (reference sequence). The CDR3 region has the DNA TGTGCCAGCAGCCGAAGGACAGGGTCCGATGAAAAACTGTTTTTT. It specifies CASSRRTGSDEKLFF.